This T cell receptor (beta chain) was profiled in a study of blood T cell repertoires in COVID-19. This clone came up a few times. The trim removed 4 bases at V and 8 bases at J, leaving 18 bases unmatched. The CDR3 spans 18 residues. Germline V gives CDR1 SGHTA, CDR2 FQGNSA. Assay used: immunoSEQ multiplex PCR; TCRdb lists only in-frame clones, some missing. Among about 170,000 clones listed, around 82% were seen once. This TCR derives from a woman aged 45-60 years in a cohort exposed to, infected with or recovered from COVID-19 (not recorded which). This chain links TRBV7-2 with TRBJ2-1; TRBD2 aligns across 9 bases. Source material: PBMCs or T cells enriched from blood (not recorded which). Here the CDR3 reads CASSYRPLEVAGEHEQFF. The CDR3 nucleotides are TGTGCCAGCAGCTACCGCCCACTTGAGGTAGCGGGGGAGCATGAGCAGTTCTTC.